Listed below are T cell receptor beta chains from one sample, sequenced in a study of shared clonotypes between healthy human individuals. Sequencing was performed with immunoSEQ multiplex PCR; in TCRdb, only in-frame clones are kept and a portion is missing. Here the sample spans approximately 1,500,000 clones, around 98% being singletons. Sequencing was performed on naive CD4+ T cells sorted from blood. These receptors all come from a man aged 25-45 years in good health. The CDR3 runs from the conserved cysteine through the conserved F or W. The order of the fields is D gene, J gene, clone size, V gene, CDR3 DNA, CDR3 protein. A D gene is named only where the DNA matches it firmly. Clone size is given for some rows only: seen once, a few or many times, or a class if the clone is expanded.

>-|TRBJ1-4|-|TRBV29-1
TGCAGCGTTGTAACGGGGCATGAAAAACTGTTTTTT
CSVVTGHEKLFF
>-|TRBJ2-7|-|TRBV7-9
TGTGCCAGCAGCCTAAGAGCGGACCCGTCGTACTTC
CASSLRADPSYF
>-|TRBJ1-2|-|TRBV6-1
TGTGCCAGCGTAGAGGATACCTTTTATGGCTACACCTTC
CASVEDTFYGYTF
>-|TRBJ2-7|-|TRBV7-2
TGTGCCAGCAGCTCCCGGTACGCGAGCTCCTACGAGCAGTACTTC
CASSSRYASSYEQYF
>TRBD1|TRBJ2-7|-|TRBV10-3
TGTGCCATCAGTACCGGGACAGGGACAAACCAGCAGTACTTC
CAISTGTGTNQQYF
>TRBD1|TRBJ2-7|-|TRBV28
TGTGCCAGCAGGTTCAGGGGGCTACTAGCAAAGGGCTACGAGCAGTACTTC
CASRFRGLLAKGYEQYF
>-|TRBJ2-7|-|TRBV20-1
TGCAGTGCTTTAGCGGTATACGAGCAGTACTTC
CSALAVYEQYF
>TRBD2|TRBJ2-2|-|TRBV18
TGTGCCAGCTCACCATTGAGACTAGCGGGACCCTCTGGGGCCGGGGAGCTGTTTTTT
CASSPLRLAGPSGAGELFF
>-|TRBJ2-7|-|TRBV9
TGTGCCAGCAGCGTAGAGGAGCGGAATTCCGACGAGCAGTACTTC
CASSVEERNSDEQYF
>TRBD2|TRBJ2-3|-|TRBV10-2
TGCGCCAGCAGTGAGTCCAGCGGGAGTGAGTGGACGCAGTATTTT
CASSESSGSEWTQYF
>-|TRBJ2-5|once|TRBV7-9
TGTGCCAGCAGCTATTCCTCCAGGGTTGAGACCCAGTACTTC
CASSYSSRVETQYF
>TRBD1|TRBJ1-2|-|TRBV6-4
TGTGCCAGCAGTGACTCTGATAACACAGGGGACTATGGCTACACCTTC
CASSDSDNTGDYGYTF
>-|TRBJ2-7|-|TRBV5-1
TGCGCCAGCAGGCCATTCGGGGGGCCATTCTACGAGCAGTACTTC
CASRPFGGPFYEQYF
>TRBD2|TRBJ2-5|-|TRBV5-4
TGTGCCAGCAGCTCAAGCGGGAATTTCGAGGAGACCCAGTACTTC
CASSSSGNFEETQYF
>TRBD2|TRBJ2-1|-|TRBV5-1
TGCGCCAGCAGCTTGGCCAGCGGGACTTACAATGAGCAGTTCTTC
CASSLASGTYNEQFF
>-|TRBJ1-5|-|TRBV28
TGTGCCAGCAGTTCCCCCGCAAGGGGCGCATATCAGCCCCAGCATTTT
CASSSPARGAYQPQHF
>-|TRBJ2-1|-|TRBV28
TGTGCCAGCAGTCCATGGAGCTCCTACAATGAGCAGTTCTTC
CASSPWSSYNEQFF
>TRBD1|TRBJ2-2|-|TRBV5-1
TGCGCCAGCAGCCCCTGGGACAGCGGCGGCGGGGAGCTGTTTTTT
CASSPWDSGGGELFF
>-|TRBJ2-5|once|TRBV10-3
TGTGCCATCAGTGTCAGGGACCCGGGACAAGAGACCCAGTACTTC
CAISVRDPGQETQYF
>-|TRBJ2-7|-|TRBV28
TGTGCCAGCAGTTTCCAAGTTTACGAGCAGTACTTC
CASSFQVYEQYF
>-|TRBJ1-1|-|TRBV18
TGTGCCAGCCGGTCAGCGGGACGGATGAACACTGAAGCTTTCTTT
CASRSAGRMNTEAFF
>-|TRBJ2-5|once|TRBV21-1
TGTGCCAGCAGCCCGGCCGGGAACCAAGAGACCCAGTACTTC
CASSPAGNQETQYF
>-|TRBJ1-5|-|TRBV6-1
TGTGCCAGCAGTACTGGACACAATCAGCCCCAGCATTTT
CASSTGHNQPQHF